The next 30 T cell receptor beta chains were all read from a single sample in a study of T cell responses to AZD1222 COVID-19 vaccine. Measured with immunoSEQ multiplex PCR; TCRdb has only the in-frame clones, and not every one. The data contain roughly 150,000 clones, about nine tenths of them seen just once; the ten biggest clones take up 3% to 3.5%. The specimen was peripheral blood, collected on day 0 of MenACWY control vaccination. Receptors were obtained from an adult in good health.

This chain links TRBV7-9 with TRBJ2-7; D ambiguous. The CDR3 totals 12 residues. Deletions cut 1 base from V and 3 bases from J, with 4 bases between. Per the germline V gene, CDR1 is SEHNR and CDR2 is FQNEAQ (reference sequence). The CDR3, as DNA: TGTGCCAGCAGCTTAGGGGACTACGAGCAGTACTTC. Amino acid sequence: CASSLGDYEQYF.

The genes are TRBV11-3 and TRBJ2-7, with TRBD1 matching 10 bases. This CDR3 comprises 16 residues. With V trimmed by 1 base and J by 3 bases, 6 bases remained unmatched. Germline-derived CDR1 and CDR2 are SGHNT and YENEEA. The CDR3 spells CASSLGGDRGFYEQYF. The CDR3, as DNA: TGTGCCAGCAGCTTAGGGGGGGACAGGGGATTCTACGAGCAGTACTTC.

V usage is TRBV7-8 and J usage is TRBJ2-7; 8 bases align to TRBD1. The germline V gene has CDR1 SGHVS and CDR2 FQNEAQ. There are 15 residues in the CDR3. J lost 3 bases, V lost 6 bases, and 10 bases had no gene match. The CDR3: CASSYLTGDVYEQYF. The CDR3 DNA reads TGTGCCAGCAGTTACCTGACAGGGGACGTCTACGAGCAGTACTTC.

This clone was seen just once. The J gene is TRBJ1-1, the V gene TRBV24-1; the D is unclear. The germline CDR1 and CDR2 sequences are KGHDR and SFDVKD. The CDR3 has 13 residues. The V gene lost 7 bases and the J gene lost 0 bases, with 8 bases spanning the gap. CDR3 loop: CATRNGMNTEAFF. The CDR3 DNA reads TGTGCCACCAGAAACGGGATGAACACTGAAGCTTTCTTT.

The chain has TRBV5-1 and TRBJ2-3; D is perhaps TRBD1 or TRBD2 (5 bases each). Germline-derived CDR1 and CDR2 are SGHRS and YFSETQ. This CDR3 is 15 amino acids long. Trimming shortened V by 10 bases and J by 3 bases, and 21 bases separated the two germline ends. CDR3 region: CACSEGDPGTDTQYF. CDR3 coding DNA: TGCGCCTGCTCCGAAGGGGACCCAGGGACAGATACGCAGTATTTT.

The chain uses TRBV24-1 and TRBJ2-7, with D unclear. CDR1 is KGHDR, CDR2 SFDVKD, per germline. The CDR3 sequence is 15 residues long. V lost 5 bases and J lost 4, with 17 bases in between. The CDR3 protein is CATSAPTRFLYEQYF. The CDR3 nucleotides are TGTGCCACCAGTGCCCCGACCCGATTCCTATACGAGCAGTACTTC.

The V and J genes are TRBV4-3 and TRBJ1-2, with D perhaps TRBD1 (5 bases). Trimming took 0 bases from V and 1 from J, leaving 12 bases between them. From germline, CDR1 is LGHNA and CDR2 YSLEER. The CDR3 loop spans 16 amino acids. The CDR3 sequence is CASSQDAQGLNYGYTF. Written as DNA, the CDR3 is TGCGCCAGCAGCCAAGATGCGCAGGGCCTTAACTATGGCTACACCTTC.

This chain joins TRBV19 and TRBJ2-2; possible D gene TRBD1, 5 bases. This CDR3 has 14 residues. Germline V gives CDR1 LNHDA, CDR2 SQIVND (reference sequence). Trimming removed 4 bases from V and 4 bases from J, with 10 bases in between. The CDR3 protein is CASSTTVGTGELFF. Written as DNA, the CDR3 is TGTGCCAGTAGTACGACAGTGGGCACCGGGGAGCTGTTTTTT. The full variable domain, in which reference TRBV19 and TRBJ2-2 provide the parts outside the CDR3, is DGGITQSPKYLFRKEGQNVTLSCEQNLNHDAMYWYRQDPGQGLRLIYYSQIVNDFQKGDIAEGYSVSREKKESFPLTVTSAQKNPTAFYLCASSTTVGTGELFFGEGSRLTVL.

This clone was counted only a few times. This sequence joins TRBV5-4 and TRBJ1-1; D not resolved. Germline loops: CDR1 SGHNT, CDR2 YYREEE (reference sequence). This CDR3 is 14 amino acids long. The V end lost 1 base, the J end lost 2 bases, and 9 bases lay between the germline ends. CDR3 nucleotide sequence: TGTGCCAGCAGCTTGTTGGGAAAAAACACTGAAGCTTTCTTT. As protein: CASSLLGKNTEAFF.

This clone was seen only a few times. The chain employs TRBV5-1 and TRBJ1-2, with 12 bases aligning to TRBD1. The ends lost 0 bases at V and 8 bases at J; junction bases unmatched: 5. Germline CDR1 is SGHRS and CDR2 is YFSETQ. CDR3 size: 15 residues. The CDR3 DNA is TGCGCCAGCAGCTTGGCGGGACAGGGGGCAGGAGGCTACACCTTC. It is translated as CASSLAGQGAGGYTF.

The chain joins TRBV27 to TRBJ2-1; 7 nucleotides line up with TRBD2. There are 13 residues in the CDR3. The V segment lost 2 bases and the J segment 5 bases; nucleotides outside the gene matches: 0. Germline loops: CDR1 MNHEY, CDR2 SMNVEV (reference sequence). The chain's CDR3 is CASSLAGDNEQFF. The CDR3 DNA reads as TGTGCCAGCAGTTTAGCGGGGGACAATGAGCAGTTCTTC.

V is TRBV10-3 and J is TRBJ1-1; 7 bases align to TRBD1. Germline V CDR1 and CDR2: ENHRY, SYGVKD. The V and J ends lost 6 bases and 5 bases, in that order; junction bases with no gene match: 6. This CDR3 contains 13 residues. Written as DNA, the CDR3 is TGTGCCATCAGAAGCCCACAGGGGACTGAAGCTTTCTTT. It yields the protein CAIRSPQGTEAFF.

In regard to this clone: A junction end diverges from the germline sequence, so it may reflect a read error. V is TRBV6-5 and J is TRBJ2-7; 11 bases are shared with TRBD1. This CDR3 region has 15 residues. CDR1 and CDR2 (germline): MNHEY, SVGAGI. Written as DNA, the CDR3 is TGTGCCAGCAGATACTCCGGGACAGGGGGTTACGAGCAGTACTTC. It is translated as CASRYSGTGGYEQYF.

This sequence joins TRBV19 and TRBJ2-3, with D unclear. Germline loops: CDR1 LNHDA, CDR2 SQIVND (reference sequence). V gave up 0 bases and J gave up 2 bases, with 12 bases separating them. This CDR3 contains 16 residues. CDR3 in DNA: TGTGCCAGTAGTATAGATAGAATCAGCCACACAGATACGCAGTATTTT. The encoded protein is CASSIDRISHTDTQYF. The variable domain in full, completed from reference TRBV19 and TRBJ2-3, reads DGGITQSPKYLFRKEGQNVTLSCEQNLNHDAMYWYRQDPGQGLRLIYYSQIVNDFQKGDIAEGYSVSREKKESFPLTVTSAQKNPTAFYLCASSIDRISHTDTQYFGPGTRLTVL.

This clone was seen once. The genes are TRBV6-5 and TRBJ2-1, with 7 positions matching TRBD1. The V and J ends lost 6 bases and 2 bases, in that order; junction bases with no gene match: 4. Germline lookup yields CDR1 MNHEY and CDR2 SVGAGI. This CDR3 region has 14 residues. The CDR3: CASRPGQPYNEQFF. CDR3 DNA sequence: TGTGCCAGCAGACCGGGACAGCCCTACAATGAGCAGTTCTTC.

This clone turned up a few times. The chain uses TRBV6-5 and TRBJ1-2; D is uncertain. V dropped 4 bases and J dropped 5 bases, with 14 bases sitting between them. CDR1 and CDR2 from the germline V gene are MNHEY and SVGAGI. The CDR3 loop spans 14 amino acids. In nucleotides, the CDR3 is TGTGCCAGCAGTTCCGGATGGGCCCGGTATGGCTACACCTTC. It codes for CASSSGWARYGYTF.

The V gene is TRBV27, the J gene TRBJ2-3; D is possibly TRBD2 (5 bases). This CDR3 contains 17 residues. The V gene's germline CDR1 is MNHEY and CDR2 SMNVEV (reference sequence). Trimming stripped 4 bases from V and 1 base from J, with 18 bases between. CDR3 nucleotide sequence: TGTGCCAGCAGTTACGGCGGAGCGGTGTGGGGCACAGATACGCAGTATTTT. It translates to CASSYGGAVWGTDTQYF.

The chain couples TRBV6-5 to TRBJ1-5; D is ambiguous. Per germline, CDR1 MNHEY and CDR2 SVGAGI. V was cut by 0 bases and J by 3 bases, with 3 bases left in between. The CDR3 sequence is 13 residues long. CDR3 sequence (DNA): TGTGCCAGCAGTTACTCGGCCAATCAGCCCCAGCATTTT. Translating it yields CASSYSANQPQHF.

This CDR3 is CASSQERGNTIYF. CDR3 DNA sequence: TGCGCCAGCAGCCAAGAGAGGGGAAACACCATATATTTT. This chain uses TRBV4-3 with TRBJ1-3; no clear D gene. This CDR3 region has 13 residues. V was trimmed by 0 bases and J by 4 bases, leaving 4 bases between them. Germline-derived CDR1 and CDR2 are LGHNA and YSLEER.

V gene TRBV7-9 combines with J gene TRBJ1-1, with D unclear. The germline V gene encodes CDR1 SEHNR and CDR2 FQNEAQ (reference sequence). The CDR3 is 14 residues long. Trimming took off 8 bases at V and 2 bases at J, with 15 bases between the two ends. The CDR3 DNA reads TGTGCCAGCGGCGGACTCTCTAGCAACACTGAAGCTTTCTTT. Encoded protein: CASGGLSSNTEAFF.

This clone was detected only a few times. V is TRBV11-3 and J is TRBJ2-7; possibly TRBD1 for D (6 bases). Trimming took off 3 bases at V and 2 bases at J, with 11 bases between the two ends. Germline assignment: CDR1 SGHNT and CDR2 YENEEA. The CDR3 consists of 14 residues. The chain's CDR3 is CASSLGNRAYEQYF. CDR3 DNA sequence: TGTGCCAGCAGCTTGGGGAACAGGGCCTACGAGCAGTACTTC.

This sequence joins TRBV4-1 and TRBJ2-3, with D tentatively TRBD2 (6 bases). In germline, CDR1 is MGHRA, CDR2 YSYEKL. V gave up 5 bases and J gave up 0 bases, with 12 bases separating them. CDR3 length: 15 residues. CDR3 coding DNA: TGCGCCAGCAGCTTGTGGGGAGGTAGCACAGATACGCAGTATTTT. Amino acid sequence: CASSLWGGSTDTQYF.

V usage is TRBV3-1 (or the pseudogene TRBV3-2) and J usage is TRBJ2-3; D remains ambiguous. The V end lost 2 bases, the J end lost 0 bases, and 6 bases lay between the germline ends. This CDR3 has 14 amino acids. Germline V CDR1 and CDR2: LGHDT, YNNKEL (reference sequence). The CDR3 region is CASSQPGSTDTQYF. CDR3 sequence (DNA): TGTGCCAGCAGCCAACCCGGGAGCACAGATACGCAGTATTTT.

This chain joins TRBV11-3 and TRBJ2-2; 7 bases align to TRBD2. Looked up from germline, CDR1 is SGHNT and CDR2 is YENEEA. The CDR3 consists of 14 residues. The trim removed 6 bases at V and 5 bases at J, leaving 6 bases unmatched. DNA for the CDR3: TGTGCCAGCAGTAAATGGGAGGGAACCGGGGAGCTGTTTTTT. This encodes CASSKWEGTGELFF.

Notes on this clone: This specimen includes other DNA sequences encoding the same CDR3. V is TRBV7-9 and J is TRBJ1-1; D might be TRBD1 (5 bases). The germline V gene has CDR1 SEHNR and CDR2 FQNEAQ (reference sequence). Trimming took 5 bases from V and 5 from J, leaving 12 bases between them. CDR3 length: 13 amino acids. The CDR3 DNA follows: TGTGCCAGCAGCCGCAGGGAAGGGACTGAAGCTTTCTTT. Protein: CASSRREGTEAFF.

V usage is TRBV24-1 and J usage is TRBJ2-5, with D unresolved. Germline V gene data show CDR1 as KGHDR and CDR2 as SFDVKD. The CDR3 extends over 12 amino acids. V lost 9 bases and J lost 2, with 9 bases in between. The CDR3 reads CATAQRQETQYF. The DNA for the CDR3 is TGTGCCACCGCCCAGAGACAAGAGACCCAGTACTTC.

The gene calls are TRBV24-1 and TRBJ2-1; TRBD1 aligns across 10 bases. The germline gives CDR1 KGHDR, CDR2 SFDVKD. There are 16 residues in the CDR3. The ends lost 4 bases at V and 7 bases at J; junction bases unmatched: 9. CDR3 sequence reads: CATSDPRTGGVNEQFF. The DNA for the CDR3 is TGTGCCACCAGTGACCCTAGGACAGGGGGGGTTAATGAGCAGTTCTTC.

The chain combines TRBV5-6 with TRBJ2-1; 9 nucleotides line up with TRBD2. The CDR3 consists of 15 residues. V shed 3 bases, J shed 6 bases, and the junction held 7 bases outside the gene matches. Per germline, CDR1 SGHDT and CDR2 YYEEEE. CDR3 coding DNA: TGTGCCAGCAGCTCCGAGACTAGCGGCATCAATGAGCAGTTCTTC. This encodes CASSSETSGINEQFF.

The chain recombines TRBV27 with TRBJ1-1, with D uncertain. There are 15 residues in the CDR3. V lost 1 base and J 0 bases, leaving 9 bases between the germline ends. Germline CDR1 and CDR2: MNHEY and SMNVEV (reference sequence). The CDR3 sequence: CASSLLGTMNTEAFF. The CDR3, as DNA: TGTGCCAGCAGTTTATTAGGCACAATGAACACTGAAGCTTTCTTT.

V usage is TRBV7-9 and J usage is TRBJ2-5; D may be TRBD1 (5 bases). CDR1 is SEHNR, CDR2 FQNEAQ, per germline (reference sequence). The germline V and J ends were trimmed by 0 bases and 4 bases, with 6 bases remaining between them. The CDR3 has 13 amino acids. The CDR3: CASSLAGVETQYF. CDR3 in DNA: TGTGCCAGCAGCTTAGCAGGGGTAGAGACCCAGTACTTC.